This TCR beta chain appears in the sequencing data of a study of low-dose radiotherapy and immunotherapy resistance in tumors. For the study at large: On an every-two-weeks schedule, patients received intravenous nivolumab 240 mg, along with ipilimumab 1 mg/kg every six weeks.

Priming of first-strand cDNA relied on TRAV- and TRBV-specific primers (covering alpha and beta chains). It was with a constant-region primer and a V-primer adapter that TCRs were amplified over around 18 PCR cycles. TCRdb ran MiXCR on the reads and lists one entry per CDR3 protein. The table has around 7,300 distinct CDR3 sequences, more than 65% seen once; the top ten hold about 5.9%. Germline CDR1 reads PRHDT; CDR2 reads FYEKMQ (reference sequence). The germline V and J ends were trimmed by 0 bases and 1 base, with 4 bases remaining between them. This CDR3 has 14 residues. The rearrangement uses TRBV13 and TRBJ1-3, with D unresolved. The origin of this receptor is a human donor with advanced metastatic prostate, ovarian, gallbladder or colorectal cancer (not recorded which). This table probably holds off-target reads from a library built for another chain. The CDR3 sequence: CASSLGSSGNTIYF. The CDR3 bases are TGTGCCAGCAGCTTAGGGTCGTCTGGAAACACCATATATTTT. Full variable domain (missing parts from reference TRBV13 and TRBJ1-3): AAGVIQSPRHLIKEKRETATLKCYPIPRHDTVYWYQQGPGQDPQFLISFYEKMQSDKGSIPDRFSAQQFSDYHSELNMSSLELGDSALYFCASSLGSSGNTIYFGEGSWLTVV.